This note documents a single T cell receptor (beta chain) sequence. Its specificity is not known. Single viable CD3+CD4+CD8-CD45RO+ cells were sorted as the memory CD4+ T cells. CD4+ T cells were isolated by positive magnetic selection. The data were obtained in a study of memory CD4+ T cells and cytomegalovirus serostatus. Study as a whole: This sample comes from healthy Belgian adults, 9 CMV seropositive, around 26 seronegative.

The length of the CDR3 is 18 residues. With V trimmed by 0 bases and J by 2 bases, 5 bases remained unmatched. Germline V lookup: CDR1 LNHDA, CDR2 SQIVND (reference sequence). The table came from immunoSEQ multiplex PCR; TCRdb's copy has only in-frame clones and leaves some out. The repertoire holds 50,000 to 65,000 clones, with about 86% as singletons. The study's findings and limits: The CMV-associated TCR signature appears largely within the CD4+ memory repertoire.

Sequences were obtained from memory CD4+ T cells from blood. The TCR originated in an adult in good health and CMV-seropositive. The chain is built from TRBV19 and TRBJ2-4; 12 bases fit TRBD2. The DNA for the CDR3 is TGTGCCAGTAGTATAGATCCTAGCGGGGGGGGTTCCAAAAACATTCAGTACTTC. Protein: CASSIDPSGGGSKNIQYF.